The 12 T cell receptor beta chains below were found in one sample sequenced in a study of human T cells and chemical hapten exposure. Time point indicated: patch test 1, 2 weeks after DPC sensitization. Treatment here: therapeutic diphenylcyclopropenone sensitization with weekly scalp DPC. TCRdb ran MiXCR on the RACE reads and lists one entry per CDR3 protein. The data show fewer than 500,000 distinct CDR3 sequences, 4.8% seen once. Sequences were derived from whole blood, sampled in connection with sensitization to the hapten diphenylcyclopropenone (DPC). The receptors were sampled from a woman aged 45-65 years with alopecia areata. Some clones in this sample may be carry-over from other donors' samples.

V gene TRBV18 combines with J gene TRBJ2-3; tentatively, D is TRBD1 (6 bases). The germline V gene encodes CDR1 KGHSH and CDR2 LQKENI. This CDR3 is built from 16 residues. V lost 4 bases and J lost 2, with 16 bases in between. Written as DNA, the CDR3 is TGTGCCAGCTCACTTACACAGGGTTTGGTCACAGATACGCAGTATTTT. It yields the protein CASSLTQGLVTDTQYF.

This clonotype was found many times. This chain uses TRBV29-1 with TRBJ1-3; no reliable D call. This CDR3 has 12 amino acids. Germline V gene data show CDR1 as SQVTM and CDR2 as ANQGSEA. Deletions cut 4 bases from V and 3 bases from J, with 7 bases between. The CDR3 coding sequence is TGCAGCGTTGTAGGGAGTGGAAACACCATATATTTT. It translates to CSVVGSGNTIYF.

This clonotype was recorded a few times. CDR3 bases: TGTGCCAGCAGTCCCCCACAGGGCGTTGGGGAAAAACTGTTTTTT. Amino acids: CASSPPQGVGEKLFF. V gene TRBV6-1 combines with J gene TRBJ1-4; tentative D call: TRBD1 (6 bases). Germline values: CDR1 MNHNS, CDR2 SASEGT. V gave up 5 bases and J gave up 8 bases, with 18 bases separating them. This CDR3 has 15 residues.

This clonotype appeared many times. The chain is built from TRBV7-8 and TRBJ1-6; D is uncertain. The CDR3 is made up of 16 amino acids. Germline assignment: CDR1 SGHVS and CDR2 FQNEAQ. With 4 bases removed from V and 7 bases from J, the gap between germline ends came to 17 bases. CDR3 sequence: CASSYTSGSRNSPLHF. The CDR3 DNA is TGTGCCAGCAGCTACACCTCAGGATCGAGAAATTCACCCCTCCACTTT.

This clonotype occurred a few times. The chain combines TRBV11-2 with TRBJ2-5, with D maybe TRBD2 (5 bases). The germline gives CDR1 SGHAT, CDR2 FQNNGV. This CDR3 spans 14 amino acids. V shed 8 bases and J shed 5 bases, with 18 bases lying between them. The CDR3 sequence: CASSRPASLETQYF. The CDR3 nucleotides read TGTGCCAGCTCCCGTCCCGCTAGCTTGGAGACCCAGTACTTC.

This clonotype was picked up a small number of times. The V call is TRBV7-8, the J call TRBJ1-1, with TRBD1 identical over 8 bases. Germline V gene sequence: CDR1 SGHVS, CDR2 FQNEAQ. V lost 5 bases, J lost 5 bases, and 13 bases stayed unmatched. The CDR3 runs 16 residues. Written as DNA, the CDR3 is TGTGCCAGCAGCCCTTCCTTACCAGGGGGCGCGACTGAAGCTTTCTTT. It translates to CASSPSLPGGATEAFF.

This clonotype was observed a few times. The rearrangement links TRBV29-1 to TRBJ2-3, with D possibly TRBD1 on 5 matching bases. Germline CDR1 SQVTM, CDR2 ANQGSEA. There are 16 residues in the CDR3. V gave up 4 bases and J gave up 0 bases, with 17 bases separating them. The DNA for the CDR3 is TGCAGCGTTGTCGATAGGACAAAAGTTAGCACAGATACGCAGTATTTT. Protein: CSVVDRTKVSTDTQYF.

This clonotype was recorded many times. The chain has TRBV12-3 or TRBV12-4 and TRBJ2-2; unclear D gene. CDR3 length: 14 amino acids. V dropped 3 bases and J dropped 4 bases, with 9 bases sitting between them. CDR3 amino acids: CASSFQAITGELFF. DNA of the CDR3: TGTGCCAGCAGTTTTCAGGCCATCACCGGGGAGCTGTTTTTT.

At least ten counts were recorded for this clonotype. The V gene is TRBV24-1, the J gene TRBJ1-4, with 7 nucleotides matching TRBD1. The J segment lost 17 bases and the V segment lost 4 bases, leaving 3 bases of the junction unmatched. Germline assignment: CDR1 KGHDR and CDR2 SFDVKD. The CDR3 extends over 10 amino acids. CDR3 in DNA: TGTGCCACCAGTGACCGGGACAGCTTTTTT. Encoded protein: CATSDRDSFF.

This clonotype has ten or more counts. The rearrangement links TRBV28 to TRBJ2-2; 8 bases map to TRBD2. From germline, CDR1 is MDHEN and CDR2 SYDVKM. The ends lost 3 bases at V and 3 bases at J; junction bases unmatched: 3. The CDR3 has 15 amino acids. This CDR3 reads CASSFLAGYTGELFF. As DNA, the CDR3 is TGTGCCAGCAGTTTTCTAGCGGGCTACACCGGGGAGCTGTTTTTT. Using reference TRBV28 and TRBJ2-2 for the parts outside the CDR3, the full variable domain is DVKVTQSSRYLVKRTGEKVFLECVQDMDHENMFWYRQDPGLGLRLIYFSYDVKMKEKGDIPEGYSVSREKKERFSLILESASTNQTSMYLCASSFLAGYTGELFFGEGSRLTVL.

The sample holds many counts of this clonotype. The CDR3 loop is CASSLTGDTEAFF. The CDR3 nucleotides read TGTGCCAGCAGTTTGACAGGGGACACTGAAGCTTTCTTT. This chain connects TRBV5-5 to TRBJ1-1; 8 bases fit TRBD1. Germline-derived CDR1 and CDR2 are SGHKS and YYEKEE (reference sequence). The CDR3 covers 13 residues. J lost 3 bases, V lost 5 bases, and 3 bases had no gene match.

This clonotype showed up many times. The V call is TRBV28, the J call TRBJ1-5; D possibly corresponds to TRBD1 (5 bases). V was cut by 3 bases and J by 7 bases, with 16 bases left in between. Germline lookup yields CDR1 MDHEN and CDR2 SYDVKM. The CDR3 runs to 15 residues. CDR3 protein: CASSFMRAGTQPQHF. In nucleotides, the CDR3 is TGTGCCAGCAGTTTTATGAGGGCAGGGACGCAGCCCCAGCATTTT.